One and the same sample provided the 10 T cell receptor beta chains below, sequenced in a study of CD4+ T cells in melanoma. The assay was immunoSEQ multiplex PCR, and TCRdb's table has in-frame clones only and misses some. The sample lists 120,000 to 150,000 clones, around 90% occurring once. The receptor source for this set is a human donor with melanoma.

In DNA, the CDR3 is TGTGCCAGCAGTGAAAGCCCGGGTTATAGAATTGGAAAACTGTTTTTT. It encodes CASSESPGYRIGKLFF. The chain is built from TRBV2 and TRBJ1-4, with D unresolved. The CDR3 sequence is 16 residues long. V was trimmed by 2 bases and J by 10 bases, leaving 20 bases between them. From germline, CDR1 is SNHLY and CDR2 FYNNEI.

This chain links TRBV29-1 with TRBJ1-2; possibly TRBD1 for D (6 bases). CDR3 length: 13 amino acids. V was trimmed by 4 bases and J by 5 bases, leaving 14 bases between them. Germline V gene data show CDR1 as SQVTM and CDR2 as ANQGSEA. The DNA of the CDR3 is TGCAGCGTTGCCGGCGGGGGCTCTTATGGCTACACCTTC. Its translation: CSVAGGGSYGYTF.

The table lists this clone with a count of one. J is TRBJ2-5 and V is TRBV6-1, with 10 bases identical to TRBD1. The ends lost 3 bases at V and 1 base at J; junction bases unmatched: 2. The CDR3 covers 15 residues. The germline CDR1 and CDR2 sequences are MNHNS and SASEGT. The CDR3 region is CASSEDRGVQETQYF. The DNA of the CDR3 is TGTGCCAGCAGTGAGGACAGGGGGGTCCAAGAGACCCAGTACTTC.

This chain links TRBV18 with TRBJ2-7, with D maybe TRBD1 (6 bases). The V end was cut by 6 bases, the J end by 3 bases, with 12 bases between. Germline-derived CDR1 and CDR2 are KGHSH and LQKENI. The CDR3 is 13 amino acids. The CDR3 region is CASSDRTNYEQYF. Here the CDR3 DNA reads TGTGCCAGCTCTGACAGGACCAACTACGAGCAGTACTTC. Filled out from reference TRBV18 and TRBJ2-7, the complete variable domain reads NAGVMQNPRHLVRRRGQEARLRCSPMKGHSHVYWYRQLPEEGLKFMVYLQKENIIDESGMPKERFSAEFPKEGPSILRIQQVVRGDSAAYFCASSDRTNYEQYFGPGTRLTVT.

In DNA form, the CDR3 reads TGTGCCAGCAGTTACTACCGCGGGGGTACGCAGTATTTT. Its translation is CASSYYRGGTQYF. The rearrangement joins TRBV6-5 to TRBJ2-3, with 7 bases fitting TRBD2. The CDR3 contains 13 residues. The germline V gene encodes CDR1 MNHEY and CDR2 SVGAGI. V lost 1 base, J lost 8 bases, and 3 bases stayed unmatched.

The V and J genes are TRBV5-1 and TRBJ2-2, with no clear D. CDR1 is SGHRS and CDR2 is YFSETQ in the germline V gene. The CDR3 consists of 15 residues. Trimming took off 1 base at V and 2 bases at J, with 9 bases between the two ends. The CDR3 is CASSLNPTNTGELFF. The CDR3 nucleotides are TGCGCCAGCAGCTTGAACCCTACCAACACCGGGGAGCTGTTTTTT.

Only one count was recorded for this clone. The chain combines TRBV10-1 with TRBJ1-2; tentatively, D is TRBD1 (6 bases). The V end lost 2 bases, the J end lost 8 bases, and 12 bases lay between the germline ends. The V gene's germline CDR1 is WNHNN and CDR2 SYGVQD (reference sequence). The CDR3 contains 13 residues. The CDR3: CASSENRVEGYTF. The CDR3 bases are TGCGCCAGCAGTGAGAACAGGGTGGAAGGCTACACCTTC.

This sequence joins TRBV9 and TRBJ2-2, with D unresolved. V was trimmed by 8 bases and J by 0 bases, leaving 17 bases between them. Germline loops: CDR1 SGDLS, CDR2 YYNGEE. The CDR3 contains 16 residues. The CDR3 region is CARLSGEEANTGELFF. CDR3 in DNA: TGTGCCAGACTGAGTGGAGAAGAGGCGAACACCGGGGAGCTGTTTTTT.

This clone came up once. The chain has TRBV5-1 and TRBJ1-2; 7 nucleotides line up with TRBD1. CDR1 and CDR2 (germline): SGHRS, YFSETQ. The CDR3 contains 14 residues. V was clipped by 0 bases and J by 8 bases; unmatched bases: 7. CDR3 sequence (DNA): TGCGCCAGCAGCTTGGATTGGAGGACAGGAGGCTACACCTTC. This gives the protein CASSLDWRTGGYTF.

This chain joins TRBV6-5 and TRBJ2-7; 11 bases line up with TRBD1. This CDR3 region has 15 residues. Germline CDR1 MNHEY, CDR2 SVGAGI. The V segment lost 6 bases and the J segment 4 bases; nucleotides outside the gene matches: 8. CDR3 sequence: CASSLFRDRGYEQYF. In nucleotides, the CDR3 is TGTGCCAGCAGCCTATTCCGGGACAGGGGGTACGAGCAGTACTTC.